This T cell receptor beta chain derives from a study of T cells in Graves' hyperthyroidism and ophthalmopathy. Amplified TCR beta CDR3 regions came from RNA transcripts. The HTBI primer set was used in a first-round RT-PCR of the TCR CDR3. Each CDR3 protein is one row after TCRdb ran MiXCR on the multiplex PCR reads. The table includes approximately 400,000 distinct CDR3 sequences, 15% to 19% detected once. This clonotype was picked up many times. Its antigen is unidentified. V gave up 10 bases and J gave up 4 bases; unmatched junction bases: 8. The CDR3 is made up of 15 amino acids. Germline assignment: CDR1 MNHNS and CDR2 SASEGT. Uncontrolled infection, other autoimmune disease, pregnancy or lactation excluded patients. Clinicians diagnosed patients from clinical symptoms, serum thyroxine and TRAb, thyroid ultrasound and orbital computed tomography. Overall study findings and caveats: Model output signaled ophthalmopathy a median roughly 6 months ahead of onset.

The receptor was derived from a woman aged 18-35 years with Graves' hyperthyroidism. The V gene is TRBV6-1, the J gene TRBJ2-5; 14 bases map to TRBD2. The source material was blood. The CDR3 DNA is TGTGCCACCCGAGGGACTAGCGGGAGAGGAGAGACCCAGTACTTC. Translated: CATRGTSGRGETQYF.